Sequencing of this T cell receptor (beta chain) was carried out in a study of chemoradiotherapy in HPV16-positive cancers. About the study: Functional T-cell assays on a couple of HPV16-positive patients' cells defined candidate HPV-specific clones and common TCR motifs. Study-level points and caveats: HPV-specific T cells were functionally defined from only a couple of HPV16-positive patients. During treatment, candidate HPV-specific clones and E7-related motifs expanded in tumor. HPV-responsive T-cell expansion during chemoradiotherapy was linked to improved recurrence-free survival in HPV16-positive patients.

Sequencing was performed with immunoSEQ multiplex PCR; in TCRdb, only in-frame clones are kept and a portion is missing. The table records around 2,000 clones, about 86% of them present only once. Trimming removed 0 bases from V and 0 bases from J, with 6 bases in between. Germline V gene lookup returns CDR1 ENHRY and CDR2 SYGVKD. This CDR3 is 15 amino acids long. There are a few counts of this clone. Its antigen is unknown. Sequenced here: tumor tissue, sampled from a patient who underwent chemoradiotherapy. This clonotype was obtained from a human donor with HPV-associated anogenital cancer. The chain couples TRBV10-3 to TRBJ1-3, with D perhaps matching TRBD1 (5 bases). Here the CDR3 DNA reads TGTGCCATCAGTGAGTCTGGGGGCTCTGGAAACACCATATATTTT. Residues: CAISESGGSGNTIYF.